The following is a T cell receptor beta chain sequence with its context. Its antigen is currently unknown. This entry comes from a study of cytomegalovirus exposure and HLA in healthy donors. This cohort consisted of healthy bone marrow donors. Donors showed nominal health when sampled, although they likely had unrecorded immune exposures. CDR1 and CDR2 (germline): SNHLY, FYNNEI. The CDR3 loop spans 13 amino acids. With V trimmed by 6 bases and J by 8 bases, 9 bases remained unmatched. It was with 60 Vbeta and 13 Jbeta primers that the PCR ran. Sequencing used immunoSEQ multiplex PCR; TCRdb keeps in-frame clones, though not all of them. The sample consists of under 200,000 clones, 75% to 85% of them appearing once. Broader study findings: According to an earlier analysis, most TCR beta V segments yielded productive rearrangements about 87% or about 30% of the time. Confirmation was obtained in vitro that a few CMV-associated chains are specific for CMV antigens.

This chain links TRBV2 with TRBJ1-2; 7 nucleotides line up with TRBD1. What was sequenced was PBMCs. This sequence originates from a woman under 30 in good health and CMV-seropositive. Written as DNA, the CDR3 is TGTGCCAGCAGGTTAACAGGGGCGATCGGCTACACCTTC. Amino acids: CASRLTGAIGYTF.